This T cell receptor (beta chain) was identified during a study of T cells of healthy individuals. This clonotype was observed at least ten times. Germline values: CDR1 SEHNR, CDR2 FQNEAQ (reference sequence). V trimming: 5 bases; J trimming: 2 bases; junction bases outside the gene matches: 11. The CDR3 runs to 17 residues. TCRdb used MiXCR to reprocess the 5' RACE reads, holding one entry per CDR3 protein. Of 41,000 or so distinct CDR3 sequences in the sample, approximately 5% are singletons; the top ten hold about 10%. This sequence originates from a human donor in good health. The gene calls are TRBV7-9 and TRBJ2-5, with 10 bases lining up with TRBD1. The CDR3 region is CASSHGTGARRQETQYF. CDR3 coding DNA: TGTGCCAGCAGCCATGGGACAGGGGCTCGGCGGCAAGAGACCCAGTACTTC.